Presented here are 10 T cell receptor beta chains from one specimen sequenced in a study of blood T cell repertoires in COVID-19. TCRdb's table, derived via immunoSEQ multiplex PCR, lists solely in-frame clones and lacks some. The data hold hundreds of thousands of clones, with 88% observed a single time. The source material was peripheral blood. These TCRs come from a woman aged 45-65 years with active or convalescent COVID-19.

The V gene is TRBV12-5, the J gene TRBJ1-1; D call uncertain. Germline CDR1 is LGHNT and CDR2 is FRNRAP. V lost 4 bases to trimming and J lost 2 bases, with 11 bases between them. The CDR3 loop spans 14 amino acids. CDR3 sequence (DNA): TGTGCTAGTGGTTCGTACGGGGTAAACACTGAAGCTTTCTTT. It codes for CASGSYGVNTEAFF. The whole variable domain, remainder taken from reference TRBV12-5 and TRBJ1-1, is DARVTQTPRHKVTEMGQEVTMRCQPILGHNTVFWYRQTMMQGLELLAYFRNRAPLDDSGMPKDRFSAEMPDATLATLKIQPSEPRDSAVYFCASGSYGVNTEAFFGQGTRLTVV.

This clone was seen only once. The chain joins TRBV7-9 to TRBJ2-7; 8 nucleotides match TRBD1. The CDR3 spans 18 residues. CDR1 is SEHNR, CDR2 FQNEAQ, per germline (reference sequence). V shed 1 base, J shed 1 base, and the junction held 12 bases outside the gene matches. The CDR3 sequence: CASSLVGLGDRPSYEQYF. The CDR3, as DNA: TGTGCCAGCAGCTTAGTGGGTCTTGGGGACAGGCCTTCCTACGAGCAGTACTTC. Drawing the rest from reference TRBV7-9 and TRBJ2-7, the complete variable domain is DTGVSQNPRHKITKRGQNVTFRCDPISEHNRLYWYRQTLGQGPEFLTYFQNEAQLEKSRLLSDRFSAERPKGSFSTLEIQRTEQGDSAMYLCASSLVGLGDRPSYEQYFGPGTRLTVT.

This sequence joins TRBV5-4 and TRBJ1-1; D gene uncertain. Trimming stripped 0 bases from V and 4 bases from J, with 13 bases between. Germline lookup yields CDR1 SGHNT and CDR2 YYREEE (reference sequence). The CDR3 is made up of 15 amino acids. The CDR3 sequence is CASSLDLSYTTEAFF. In DNA, the CDR3 is TGTGCCAGCAGCTTGGACCTATCCTATACCACTGAAGCTTTCTTT. Complete variable domain (other parts from reference TRBV5-4 and TRBJ1-1): ETGVTQSPTHLIKTRGQQVTLRCSSQSGHNTVSWYQQALGQGPQFIFQYYREEENGRGNFPPRFSGLQFPNYSSELNVNALELDDSALYLCASSLDLSYTTEAFFGQGTRLTVV.

CDR3: CASSLTSGASYEQYF. CDR3 DNA: TGTGCCAGCAGTTTAACTAGCGGGGCCTCCTACGAGCAGTACTTC. This chain joins TRBV27 and TRBJ2-7, with 10 bases that match TRBD2. The V gene's germline CDR1 is MNHEY and CDR2 SMNVEV (reference sequence). The CDR3 runs to 15 residues. V was clipped by 2 bases and J by 0 bases; unmatched bases: 1.

The chain couples TRBV19 to TRBJ2-7, with D possibly TRBD2 on 6 matching bases. Deletions cut 1 base from V and 4 bases from J, with 20 bases between. The CDR3 totals 17 residues. Per germline, CDR1 LNHDA and CDR2 SQIVND (reference sequence). The CDR3 DNA reads TGTGCCAGTAGTATAGCCCCCCGGGACTCGAGAATTTACGAGCAGTACTTC. It translates to CASSIAPRDSRIYEQYF.

V is TRBV7-3 and J is TRBJ1-6; D unclear. The CDR3 extends over 16 amino acids. Per the germline V gene, CDR1 is SGHTA and CDR2 is FQGTGA. V was shortened by 2 bases and J by 5 bases, with 13 bases between the two germline ends. This chain's CDR3 is CASSLVPGLHNSPLHF. The DNA of the CDR3 is TGTGCCAGCAGCTTAGTACCAGGCCTCCATAATTCACCCCTCCACTTT.

The gene calls are TRBV7-2 and TRBJ2-5; 7 nucleotides align to TRBD2. The junction had 5 bases not matched to a gene; V was cut back by 2 bases and J by 2 bases. The germline V gene encodes CDR1 SGHTA and CDR2 FQGNSA. The CDR3 covers 15 residues. The CDR3 bases are TGTGCCAGCAGCTTAAGTGGGAGGGATCAAGAGACCCAGTACTTC. Encoded protein: CASSLSGRDQETQYF. The full variable domain, with the rest looked up from reference TRBV7-2 and TRBJ2-5, is GAGVSQSPSNKVTEKGKDVELRCDPISGHTALYWYRQSLGQGLEFLIYFQGNSAPDKSGLPSDRFSAERTGGSVSTLTIQRTQQEDSAVYLCASSLSGRDQETQYFGPGTRLLVL.

The chain combines TRBV27 with TRBJ2-7; 8 bases are shared with TRBD2. Germline V CDR1 and CDR2: MNHEY, SMNVEV (reference sequence). The CDR3 runs 13 residues. Trimming at V came to 4 bases and at J to 2 bases, leaving 1 base not matched to a gene. This CDR3 reads CASSSGGAYEQYF. In nucleotides, the CDR3 is TGTGCCAGCAGTTCCGGGGGGGCCTACGAGCAGTACTTC.

The sample holds a few counts of this clone. V is TRBV6-2 or TRBV6-3 and J is TRBJ1-5, with D possibly matching TRBD1 (6 bases). The V and J ends lost 5 bases and 2 bases respectively, with 13 bases between them. The CDR3 runs 15 residues. CDR1 is MNHEY, CDR2 SVGEGT, per germline. The CDR3 protein is CASSTRRTGNQPQHF. CDR3 in DNA: TGTGCCAGCAGTACCCGCCGGACAGGCAATCAGCCCCAGCATTTT.

This clone was detected only once. The V and J genes are TRBV7-2 and TRBJ2-3; 8 bases fit TRBD2. CDR1 is SGHTA, CDR2 FQGNSA, per germline. This CDR3 region has 13 residues. Trimming took 8 bases from V and 3 from J; bases not matched to a gene: 4. CDR3 in DNA: TGTGCCAGCGCTCGGGGGGGTACAGATACGCAGTATTTT. This codes for CASARGGTDTQYF.